These 11 T cell receptor beta chains came from one sample sequenced in a study of cytomegalovirus exposure and HLA in healthy donors. The PCR was carried out with 60 Vbeta primers and 13 Jbeta primers. This table comes from immunoSEQ multiplex PCR, and its TCRdb copy is limited to in-frame clones, with some not included. The sample consists of tens of thousands of clones, 60% to 75% of them appearing once. Input material: PBMCs. Receptors were obtained from a middle-aged man in good health and CMV-seropositive.

This clone was counted a few times. V usage is TRBV19 and J usage is TRBJ2-7, with TRBD1 matching over 9 bases. CDR3 length: 13 amino acids. Germline CDR1 LNHDA, CDR2 SQIVND (reference sequence). J was trimmed by 4 bases and V by 7 bases; bases with no gene match: 5. Here the CDR3 DNA reads TGTGCCAGTAAGGGACAGGGATTGTACGAGCAGTACTTC. Amino acids: CASKGQGLYEQYF. Variable domain in full (rest from reference TRBV19 and TRBJ2-7): DGGITQSPKYLFRKEGQNVTLSCEQNLNHDAMYWYRQDPGQGLRLIYYSQIVNDFQKGDIAEGYSVSREKKESFPLTVTSAQKNPTAFYLCASKGQGLYEQYFGPGTRLTVT.

V is TRBV6-1 and J is TRBJ1-4; 12 bases are a match to TRBD1. Germline V gives CDR1 MNHNS, CDR2 SASEGT. The CDR3 sequence is 15 residues long. The J segment lost 7 bases and the V segment lost 1 base, leaving 1 base of the junction unmatched. The CDR3 loop is CASSEGGQGAEKLFF. CDR3 nucleotide sequence: TGTGCCAGCAGTGAAGGGGGACAGGGGGCTGAAAAACTGTTTTTT.

This clone has a handful of counts. The V call is TRBV9, the J call TRBJ2-2, with TRBD2 identical over 13 bases. The V and J ends lost 8 bases and 8 bases, in that order; junction bases with no gene match: 6. The CDR3 totals 14 residues. Germline loops: CDR1 SGDLS, CDR2 YYNGEE. The CDR3 sequence is CASGTSGVQGELFF. The DNA for the CDR3 is TGTGCCAGTGGGACTAGCGGGGTTCAGGGGGAGCTGTTTTTT.

V usage is TRBV11-3 and J usage is TRBJ2-7; no firm D call. V lost 1 base to trimming and J lost 2 bases, with 12 bases between them. This CDR3 has 15 amino acids. From germline, CDR1 is SGHNT and CDR2 YENEEA. CDR3 in DNA: TGTGCCAGCAGCTTAGGCTTCCGACAAACCTACGAGCAGTACTTC. Its translation is CASSLGFRQTYEQYF.

This chain links TRBV28 with TRBJ2-7; 7 bases match TRBD2. The CDR3 consists of 13 residues. The germline gives CDR1 MDHEN, CDR2 SYDVKM. V shed 11 bases, J shed 3 bases, and the junction held 10 bases outside the gene matches. This chain's CDR3 is CASAGERVYEQYF. In DNA, the CDR3 is TGTGCCTCCGCGGGAGAGCGGGTCTACGAGCAGTACTTC.

In the case of this clone: Within the sample, other DNA sequences also encode this same CDR3. The V gene is TRBV5-1, the J gene TRBJ2-5; 7 bases align to TRBD2. The V and J ends lost 0 bases and 4 bases, in that order; junction bases with no gene match: 3. Germline V CDR1 and CDR2: SGHRS, YFSETQ. The CDR3 has 14 amino acids. The CDR3 DNA follows: TGCGCCAGCAGCTTGGGGGGAGGGAGAGAGACCCAGTACTTC. Encoded protein: CASSLGGGRETQYF.

As to this clone: One end of the junction fails to match germline, which may point to a read error. The J gene is TRBJ1-4, the V gene TRBV7-7; D perhaps matches TRBD1 (5 bases). The length of the CDR3 is 15 residues. Germline CDR1 is SSHAT and CDR2 is FNYEAQ (reference sequence). The DNA for the CDR3 is TGTGCTAGCAGTCCAAGCCAGGGTACTAATGAAAAACTGTTTTTT. This sequence encodes CASSPSQGTNEKLFF.

This clone was seen just once. The chain carries TRBV7-9 and TRBJ1-1; the D is unclear. Germline V lookup: CDR1 SEHNR, CDR2 FQNEAQ (reference sequence). The CDR3 has 14 amino acids. Trimming removed 8 bases at V and 6 bases at J, with 19 bases between. Here the CDR3 reads CASGVRLSNAEAFF. The CDR3 nucleotides are TGTGCCAGCGGGGTCAGACTATCCAATGCTGAAGCTTTCTTT.

The V call is TRBV27, the J call TRBJ1-3; D not certain. CDR1 and CDR2 from the germline V gene are MNHEY and SMNVEV (reference sequence). Trimming cost V 5 bases and J 3 bases, with 11 bases left between them. This CDR3 spans 14 amino acids. The CDR3 is CASSLFEGGNTIYF. The CDR3 region has the DNA TGTGCCAGCAGTCTCTTCGAGGGTGGAAACACCATATATTTT.

This chain connects TRBV7-2 to TRBJ1-1; D is uncertain. Germline loops: CDR1 SGHTA, CDR2 FQGNSA. V lost 3 bases and J lost 12, with 14 bases in between. CDR3 length: 12 amino acids. CDR3 loop: CASSFRTGKSFF. CDR3 sequence (DNA): TGTGCCAGCAGCTTTCGGACGGGGAAATCTTTCTTT.

CDR3 DNA: TGTGCCAGCAGTTACTACCAGTTGGGGACATCACCCCTCCACTTT. Protein product: CASSYYQLGTSPLHF. This sequence joins TRBV6-5 and TRBJ1-6; weak D call: TRBD1 (6 bases). CDR3 length: 15 residues. Germline lookup yields CDR1 MNHEY and CDR2 SVGAGI. Trimming removed 1 base at V and 10 bases at J, with 14 bases between.